These 14 T cell receptor beta chains came from one sample sequenced in a study of cytomegalovirus exposure and HLA in healthy donors. Repertoires were generated with immunoSEQ multiplex PCR, while TCRdb's copy carries only in-frame clones and drops some. The sample includes more than 95,000 clones, around nine tenths of them seen just once. Sequencing was carried out using PBMCs. The source of these receptors is a man between 18 and 35 years old in good health and CMV-seropositive.

This chain joins TRBV27 and TRBJ1-2; 8 bases match TRBD1. Germline CDR1 MNHEY, CDR2 SMNVEV (reference sequence). J lost 2 bases, V lost 5 bases, and 10 bases had no gene match. This CDR3 is built from 16 residues. The CDR3 is CASSATPGQENYGYTF. Here the CDR3 DNA reads TGTGCCAGCAGTGCTACTCCGGGACAGGAAAACTATGGCTACACCTTC.

The chain uses TRBV27 and TRBJ2-3; D unclear. Trimming pared 3 bases from V and 2 bases from J, leaving 12 bases between. CDR1 MNHEY and CDR2 SMNVEV come from the germline V gene (reference sequence). This CDR3 has 15 amino acids. The CDR3 loop reads CASSFIGPITDTQYF. The DNA for the CDR3 is TGTGCCAGCAGTTTTATTGGGCCTATCACAGATACGCAGTATTTT.

V usage is TRBV5-1 and J usage is TRBJ2-7; 8 positions agree with TRBD2. CDR1 SGHRS and CDR2 YFSETQ come from the germline V gene. The CDR3 runs to 12 residues. Germline trimming cut 6 bases from V and 11 bases from J; bases unmatched to any gene: 10. Here the CDR3 reads CASMGYSGVEYF. In nucleotides, the CDR3 is TGCGCCAGCATGGGCTATAGCGGGGTTGAGTACTTC.

J is TRBJ2-5 and V is TRBV11-2, with 9 bases matching TRBD1. The ends lost 5 bases at V and 5 bases at J; junction bases unmatched: 9. CDR3 size: 15 residues. Germline V gene data show CDR1 as SGHAT and CDR2 as FQNNGV. The CDR3 reads CASSLSTGGSETQYF. DNA for the CDR3: TGTGCCAGCAGCCTCTCGACAGGGGGTAGCGAGACCCAGTACTTC.

The chain uses TRBV30 and TRBJ2-3; weak D call: TRBD1 (6 bases). The germline gives CDR1 GTSNPN, CDR2 SVGIG (reference sequence). The length of the CDR3 is 13 residues. V was trimmed by 6 bases and J by 4 bases, leaving 14 bases between them. The CDR3 coding sequence is TGTGCCTGTCAAAGAGGGACACCAGATACGCAGTATTTT. Residues: CACQRGTPDTQYF. The full variable domain, in which reference TRBV30 and TRBJ2-3 provide the parts outside the CDR3, is SQTIHQWPATLVQPVGSPLSLECTVEGTSNPNLYWYRQAAGRGLQLLFYSVGIGQISSEVPQNLSASRPQDRQFILSSKKLLLSDSGFYLCACQRGTPDTQYFGPGTRLTVL.

The chain has TRBV27 and TRBJ2-7; weak D call: TRBD2 (6 bases). The V and J ends lost 6 bases and 6 bases respectively, with 15 bases between them. This CDR3 spans 13 amino acids. CDR1 and CDR2 from the germline V gene are MNHEY and SMNVEV (reference sequence). For the CDR3, the DNA is TGTGCCAGCAGGTTAAGAAACGGGAGCGAGCAGTACTTC. This gives the protein CASRLRNGSEQYF.

This chain connects TRBV19 to TRBJ1-4, with 8 bases aligning to TRBD1. The germline gives CDR1 LNHDA, CDR2 SQIVND (reference sequence). V trimming: 6 bases; J trimming: 12 bases; junction bases outside the gene matches: 6. CDR3 length: 12 amino acids. The CDR3 DNA sequence: TGTGCCAGTAGCGGACAGGGAAGGGAACTGTTTTTT. Protein: CASSGQGRELFF.

V and J are TRBV7-2 and TRBJ1-5; D gene ambiguous. Trimming removed 5 bases at V and 3 bases at J, with 11 bases between. Germline CDR1 reads SGHTA; CDR2 reads FQGNSA. The CDR3 spans 14 residues. CDR3 bases: TGTGCCAGCAGCCAGACTAGGAACAATCAGCCCCAGCATTTT. The encoded protein is CASSQTRNNQPQHF. The variable domain in full, with the rest retrieved from reference TRBV7-2 and TRBJ1-5, is GAGVSQSPSNKVTEKGKDVELRCDPISGHTALYWYRQSLGQGLEFLIYFQGNSAPDKSGLPSDRFSAERTGGSVSTLTIQRTQQEDSAVYLCASSQTRNNQPQHFGDGTRLSIL.

This clone came up once. V and J are TRBV7-2 and TRBJ2-7; no clear D gene. Per germline, CDR1 SGHTA and CDR2 FQGNSA. Trimming removed 1 base from V and 1 base from J, with 14 bases in between. The CDR3 length is 16 residues. CDR3 protein: CASSLGGTQQSYEQYF. The CDR3, as DNA: TGTGCCAGCAGCTTAGGAGGCACGCAACAATCCTACGAGCAGTACTTC.

The chain combines TRBV2 with TRBJ1-3; 10 nucleotides align to TRBD1. Germline trimming cut 6 bases from V and 1 base from J; bases unmatched to any gene: 12. CDR3 length equals 18 residues. Germline CDR1 SNHLY, CDR2 FYNNEI. The CDR3 loop reads CASSSALGQGNSGNTIYF. The CDR3 nucleotides are TGTGCCAGCAGCTCGGCCCTGGGACAGGGGAATTCTGGAAACACCATATATTTT.

J is TRBJ2-7 and V is TRBV18, with a possible D match to TRBD1 (6 bases). Germline CDR1 KGHSH, CDR2 LQKENI. The CDR3 has 13 amino acids. With 4 bases removed from V and 6 bases from J, the gap between germline ends came to 13 bases. In DNA form, the CDR3 reads TGTGCCAGCTCACTTTCGGACAGTACCGAGCAGTACTTC. It specifies CASSLSDSTEQYF.

The chain has TRBV2 and TRBJ1-5; D might be TRBD1 (6 bases). Per the germline V gene, CDR1 is SNHLY and CDR2 is FYNNEI. The CDR3 is 15 amino acids. V was shortened by 4 bases and J by 4 bases, with 14 bases between the two germline ends. As DNA, the CDR3 is TGTGCCAGCAGTGTATCGGGACATGGTAATCAGCCCCAGCATTTT. It is translated as CASSVSGHGNQPQHF.

The chain employs TRBV10-1 and TRBJ1-1; 7 bases are a match to TRBD1. Germline CDR1 reads WNHNN; CDR2 reads SYGVQD (reference sequence). The CDR3 is made up of 18 amino acids. V dropped 2 bases and J dropped 6; count of bases not matched to a gene: 18. This CDR3 reads CASSERGGPLKSPPEAFF. DNA for the CDR3: TGCGCCAGCAGTGAGCGAGGGGGCCCTCTAAAATCTCCCCCTGAAGCTTTCTTT.

This chain links TRBV5-6 with TRBJ1-5; no reliable D call. Germline V gives CDR1 SGHDT, CDR2 YYEEEE. Trimming left V 4 bases short and J 4 bases short, with 6 bases between. This CDR3 has 12 amino acids. CDR3 DNA sequence: TGTGCCAGCAGCGGGCAGAATCAGCCCCAGCATTTT. Amino acids: CASSGQNQPQHF.